A single sample gave rise to the 11 T cell receptor beta chains below, sequenced in a study of T cells after yellow fever vaccination. TCRdb recomputed calls from the 5' RACE reads with MiXCR, one row per CDR3 protein. Of 75,000 to 100,000 distinct CDR3 sequences in the sample, almost 9% were seen once. Specimen: CD8+ T cells not binding an NS4B(214-222) dextramer, sorted from PBMCs, collected around 15 days after the first yellow fever vaccination. These receptors came from a man younger than 30 who received the YFV17D yellow fever vaccine.

This clonotype appeared many times. This sequence joins TRBV11-2 and TRBJ2-1; D perhaps matches TRBD1 (5 bases). The V end was cut by 5 bases, the J end by 9 bases, with 8 bases between. CDR1 is SGHAT, CDR2 FQNNGV, per germline. The length of the CDR3 is 11 residues. In DNA, the CDR3 is TGTGCCAGCAGCCCAGGGATTGAGCAGTTCTTC. Translating it yields CASSPGIEQFF. Filled out from reference TRBV11-2 and TRBJ2-1, the complete variable domain reads EAGVAQSPRYKIIEKRQSVAFWCNPISGHATLYWYQQILGQGPKLLIQFQNNGVVDDSQLPKDRFSAERLKGVDSTLKIQPAKLEDSAVYLCASSPGIEQFFGPGTRLTVL.

The genes are TRBV10-3 and TRBJ1-2; no firm D call. Germline V gene lookup returns CDR1 ENHRY and CDR2 SYGVKD. This CDR3 spans 16 amino acids. V was clipped by 4 bases and J by 6 bases, with 21 bases between them. CDR3 region: CAISVISEELWDGYTF. The CDR3 coding sequence is TGTGCCATCAGTGTGATTTCGGAGGAACTTTGGGATGGCTACACCTTC.

Ten or more counts support this clonotype. This rearrangement joins TRBV5-1 to TRBJ1-2; 8 bases line up with TRBD1. V trimming: 4 bases; J trimming: 10 bases; junction bases outside the gene matches: 12. Per the germline V gene, CDR1 is SGHRS and CDR2 is YFSETQ. This CDR3 is built from 14 residues. The CDR3 DNA follows: TGCGCCAGCAGCCGCATTGGACAGGGTATCGACTACACCTTC. Translated: CASSRIGQGIDYTF.

This clonotype was observed a handful of times. The gene calls are TRBV18 and TRBJ1-6; perhaps TRBD1 as D (6 bases). CDR1 KGHSH and CDR2 LQKENI come from the germline V gene. The V end lost 2 bases, the J end lost 8 bases, and 13 bases lay between the germline ends. There are 15 residues in the CDR3. In nucleotides, the CDR3 is TGTGCCAGCTCACCAGGACAGTTTGCCTATTCACCCCTCCACTTT. It translates to CASSPGQFAYSPLHF.

This chain uses TRBV10-3 with TRBJ2-2, with 11 positions matching TRBD2. The CDR3 covers 18 residues. The V gene's germline CDR1 is ENHRY and CDR2 SYGVKD. With V trimmed by 4 bases and J by 4 bases, 11 bases remained unmatched. CDR3 sequence reads: CAISGPSGGPLVTGELFF. Here the CDR3 DNA reads TGTGCCATCAGTGGCCCTAGCGGGGGGCCTCTCGTCACCGGGGAGCTGTTTTTT.

This clonotype was observed a handful of times. The V call is TRBV19, the J call TRBJ1-2; the match to TRBD1 covers 7 bases. This CDR3 spans 15 amino acids. J gave up 0 bases and V 7 bases, and 8 bases lay outside the gene matches. Per the germline V gene, CDR1 is LNHDA and CDR2 is SQIVND (reference sequence). DNA for the CDR3: TGTGCCAGTACCCCGGGACAGCAAGCTAACTATGGCTACACCTTC. This translates into CASTPGQQANYGYTF.

The chain joins TRBV4-2 to TRBJ1-1, with D possibly TRBD1 on 5 matching bases. CDR1 and CDR2 from the germline V gene are LGHNA and YNFKEQ. Trimming left V 4 bases short and J 4 bases short, with 16 bases between. The CDR3 contains 15 residues. The CDR3 nucleotides are TGTGCCAGCAGCCCTCCTCGGGGGGTGGGCACTGAAGCTTTCTTT. Translated, it gives CASSPPRGVGTEAFF.

This clonotype was observed a few times. The chain uses TRBV2 and TRBJ2-7; unclear D gene. The CDR3 extends over 10 amino acids. Looked up from germline, CDR1 is SNHLY and CDR2 is FYNNEI. Trimming took off 4 bases at V and 7 bases at J, with 5 bases between the two ends. DNA for the CDR3: TGTGCCAGCAGTGGTCTGGAGCAGTACGTC. Translated: CASSGLEQYV.

This clonotype came up a few times. This chain connects TRBV4-3 to TRBJ2-3; D gene unclear. There are 15 residues in the CDR3. CDR1 and CDR2 (germline): LGHNA, YSLEER. V gave up 3 bases and J gave up 0 bases, with 10 bases separating them. CDR3 bases: TGCGCCAGCAGCCAGGTCCAAGCGAGCACAGATACGCAGTATTTT. This codes for CASSQVQASTDTQYF.

Many counts were recorded for this clonotype. V gene TRBV12-3 or TRBV12-4 combines with J gene TRBJ2-5, with D unresolved. The V gene lost 2 bases and the J gene lost 2 bases, with 6 bases spanning the gap. CDR3 length equals 13 residues. Here the CDR3 DNA reads TGTGCCAGCAGTTTACAGGTTCAAGAGACCCAGTACTTC. Its translation: CASSLQVQETQYF.

Only a few counts were recorded for this clonotype. The chain joins TRBV4-1 to TRBJ2-4, with 7 bases aligning to TRBD1. V shed 4 bases and J 0 bases; nucleotides not matched to a gene: 12. In germline, CDR1 is MGHRA, CDR2 YSYEKL. The CDR3 sequence is 18 residues long. CDR3 residues: CASSPRGTATLAKNIQYF. In DNA, the CDR3 is TGCGCCAGCAGCCCAAGAGGGACAGCCACCCTAGCCAAAAACATTCAGTACTTC.